These T cell receptor beta chains were read from a single sample in a study of cytomegalovirus exposure and HLA in healthy donors. Assay: immunoSEQ multiplex PCR; the TCRdb copy retains only in-frame clones and omits some. The sample holds about 330,000 clones; 75% to 90% are singletons and the top ten take about 1%. The sequencing sample was made of PBMCs. The receptors here all came from a woman aged 25-40 years in good health and CMV-seropositive. Each CDR3 is given with its conserved first and last residue. Fields, in order: D gene, J gene, V gene, CDR3 protein. The D gene is left open where the match is weak.

>TRBD1|TRBJ1-2|TRBV5-1
CASSPTGQGVGYTF
>TRBD2|TRBJ2-7|TRBV2
CASNGGGAAYEQYF
>NA|TRBJ1-6|TRBV15
CATSRDTTSGSPLHF
>NA|TRBJ1-5|TRBV27
CASSLTTRHSNQPQHF
>TRBD1|TRBJ1-2|TRBV18
CASSPGTDGYTF
>NA|TRBJ2-7|TRBV15
CATSRGVGTLGYEQYF
>TRBD2|TRBJ2-3|TRBV7-7
CASTAGGFSDTQYF
>TRBD1|TRBJ2-2|TRBV6-1
CASSPRGDRAGELFF
>TRBD1|TRBJ2-7|TRBV19
CASKRGTGTHEQYF
>TRBD1|TRBJ2-7|TRBV5-6
CASSQKGQGKFLEQYF
>NA|TRBJ2-3|TRBV4-1
CASSHSAPDTQYF
>NA|TRBJ2-1|TRBV21-1
CASSKICHGESYNEQFF
>NA|TRBJ2-7|TRBV19
CATRTGPSDSYEQYF
>TRBD1|TRBJ2-5|TRBV5-1
CASKRGTAQETQYF
>NA|TRBJ1-2|TRBV4-2
CASSQGEGGGEDGYTF
>NA|TRBJ1-5|TRBV5-5
CASSLAENQPQHF
>TRBD1|TRBJ2-4|TRBV2
CASGTDLAKNIQYF
>NA|TRBJ2-7|TRBV29-1
CSVEDEGYEQYF
>NA|TRBJ2-7|TRBV6-1
CASSDSAGSYEQYF
>NA|TRBJ2-7|TRBV10-3
CAISEPGLTKYAYEQYF
>NA|TRBJ2-7|TRBV2
CASSELAAESYEQYF
>TRBD1|TRBJ2-7|TRBV19
CASSIAGTALREQYF
>TRBD1|TRBJ1-2|TRBV6-5
CASYRDSLAGYTF
>TRBD2|TRBJ2-1|TRBV27
CASSLSGLALYNEQFF
>TRBD1|TRBJ2-7|TRBV7-8
CASSLWDSSYEQYF
>NA|TRBJ1-5|TRBV4-1
CASSHVDRTQGRHQPQHF
>NA|TRBJ1-5|TRBV19
CASSETGNQPQHF
>NA|TRBJ1-2|TRBV28
CASSTPGGASYGYTF
>NA|TRBJ2-1|TRBV27
CASTQGGEQFF
>TRBD1|TRBJ1-2|TRBV10-2
CASRRGTGGASPYGYTF
>NA|TRBJ1-4|TRBV6-6
CASTHSTRRVNEKLFF
>NA|TRBJ2-7|TRBV9
CASSDAPSGQYYEQYF
>NA|TRBJ2-7|TRBV2
CASSEALGIRMGEYF
>NA|TRBJ1-1|TRBV2
CASRQGTNTEAFF
>NA|TRBJ1-1|TRBV25-1
CASSPIGGFTEAFF
>NA|TRBJ1-2|TRBV2
CASSVERGGYGYTF
>NA|TRBJ1-3|TRBV6-5
CASSLGTVGNTIYF
>NA|TRBJ2-5|TRBV7-3
CASSLIPGTTETQYF
>NA|TRBJ1-1|TRBV4-3
CASSQDRRGGTTEAFF
>TRBD2|TRBJ2-2|TRBV30
CAWSRTSGIIGRRTGELFF
>TRBD1|TRBJ1-5|TRBV4-1
CASSLQGTGSQPQHF
>NA|TRBJ2-7|TRBV27
CASSNYRLSYEQYF
>NA|TRBJ2-3|TRBV5-4
CASSFGLRADTQYF
>NA|TRBJ2-7|TRBV14
CASSQVYEQYF
>NA|TRBJ2-7|TRBV7-6
CASSLESPDVGEQYF
>NA|TRBJ1-1|TRBV4-3
CASSQDVPGDGTEAFF
>NA|TRBJ1-5|TRBV7-2
CASSLAVSNQPQHF
>NA|TRBJ2-7|TRBV7-2
CASSPPGSYLGEQYF
>TRBD2|TRBJ2-1|TRBV7-8
CASSLGSGSIYEQFF
>TRBD1|TRBJ2-7|TRBV15
CATSSEQGASYEQYF
>TRBD1|TRBJ2-1|TRBV10-2
CASSESGQGSWEQFF
>NA|TRBJ1-1|TRBV29-1
CSVGRMNTEAFF
>NA|TRBJ2-2|TRBV9
CASSGGLASTGELFF
>TRBD1|TRBJ1-1|TRBV28
CASSITGAGIRAFF
>NA|TRBJ1-6|TRBV18
CASSPTDSSNSPLHF
>NA|TRBJ1-1|TRBV4-3
CASSQGRHLNTEAFF
>NA|TRBJ2-5|TRBV28
CASSLGVAGGKTQYF
>TRBD2|TRBJ2-1|TRBV27
CASIDGGRYNEQFF
>NA|TRBJ1-1|TRBV28
CASSPILGSGPGIAFF
>NA|TRBJ1-4|TRBV7-8
CASSPIAEKLFF